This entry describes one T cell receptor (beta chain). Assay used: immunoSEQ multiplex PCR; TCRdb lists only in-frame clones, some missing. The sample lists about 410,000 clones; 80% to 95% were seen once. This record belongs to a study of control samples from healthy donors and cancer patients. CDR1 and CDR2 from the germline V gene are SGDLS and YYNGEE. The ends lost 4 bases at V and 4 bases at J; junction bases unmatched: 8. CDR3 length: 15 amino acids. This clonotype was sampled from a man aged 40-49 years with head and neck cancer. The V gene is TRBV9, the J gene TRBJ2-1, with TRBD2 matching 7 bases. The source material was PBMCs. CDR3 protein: CASSPQRREYNEQFF. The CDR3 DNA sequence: TGTGCCAGCAGCCCCCAGAGGCGGGAGTACAATGAGCAGTTCTTC.